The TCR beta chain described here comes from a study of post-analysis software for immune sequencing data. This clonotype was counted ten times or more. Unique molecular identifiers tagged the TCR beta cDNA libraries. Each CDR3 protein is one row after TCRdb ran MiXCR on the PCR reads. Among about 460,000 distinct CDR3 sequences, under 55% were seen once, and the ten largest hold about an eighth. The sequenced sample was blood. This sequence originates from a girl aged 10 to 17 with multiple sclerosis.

The CDR3 sequence is CASSLDGTDTQYF. In nucleotides, the CDR3 is TGCGCCAGCAGCTTGGACGGCACAGATACGCAGTATTTT. The chain links TRBV5-1 to TRBJ2-3; no firm D call. The V end lost 0 bases, the J end lost 1 base, and 3 bases lay between the germline ends. The CDR3 covers 13 residues. The germline CDR1 and CDR2 sequences are SGHRS and YFSETQ.